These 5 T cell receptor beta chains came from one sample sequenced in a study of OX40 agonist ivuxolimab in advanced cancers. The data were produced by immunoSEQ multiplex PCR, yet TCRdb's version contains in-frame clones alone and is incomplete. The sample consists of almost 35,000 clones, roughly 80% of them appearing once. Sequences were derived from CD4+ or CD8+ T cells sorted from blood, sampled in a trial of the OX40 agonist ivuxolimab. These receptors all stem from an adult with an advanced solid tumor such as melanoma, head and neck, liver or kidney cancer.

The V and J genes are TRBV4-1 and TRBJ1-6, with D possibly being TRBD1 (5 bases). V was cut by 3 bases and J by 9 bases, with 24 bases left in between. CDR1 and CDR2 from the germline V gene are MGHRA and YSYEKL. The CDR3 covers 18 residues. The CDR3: CASSQTRTHPRNSSPLHF. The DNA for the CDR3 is TGCGCCAGCAGCCAGACACGGACACATCCGCGGAATAGTTCACCCCTCCACTTT.

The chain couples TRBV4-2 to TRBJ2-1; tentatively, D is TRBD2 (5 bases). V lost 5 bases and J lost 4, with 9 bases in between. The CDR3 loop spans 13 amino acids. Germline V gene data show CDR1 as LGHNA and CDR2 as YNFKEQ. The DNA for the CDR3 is TGTGCCAGCAGCTCGGAGGCTTACAATGAGCAGTTCTTC. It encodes CASSSEAYNEQFF.

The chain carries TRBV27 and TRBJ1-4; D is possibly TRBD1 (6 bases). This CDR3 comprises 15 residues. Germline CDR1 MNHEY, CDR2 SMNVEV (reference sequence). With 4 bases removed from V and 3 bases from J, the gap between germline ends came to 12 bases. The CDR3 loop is CASSSQGIANEKLFF. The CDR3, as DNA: TGTGCCAGCAGTTCACAGGGAATTGCTAATGAAAAACTGTTTTTT. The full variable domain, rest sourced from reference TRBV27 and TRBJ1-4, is EAQVTQNPRYLITVTGKKLTVTCSQNMNHEYMSWYRQDPGLGLRQIYYSMNVEVTDKGDVPEGYKVSRKEKRNFPLILESPSPNQTSLYFCASSSQGIANEKLFFGSGTQLSVL.

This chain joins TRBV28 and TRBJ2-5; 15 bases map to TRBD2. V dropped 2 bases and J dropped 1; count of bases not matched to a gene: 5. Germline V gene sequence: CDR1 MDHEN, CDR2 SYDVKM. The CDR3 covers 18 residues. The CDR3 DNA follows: TGTGCCAGCAGTTTACTCGGGACTAGCGGGGGGATCCAAGAGACCCAGTACTTC. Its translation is CASSLLGTSGGIQETQYF. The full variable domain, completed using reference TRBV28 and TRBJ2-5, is DVKVTQSSRYLVKRTGEKVFLECVQDMDHENMFWYRQDPGLGLRLIYFSYDVKMKEKGDIPEGYSVSREKKERFSLILESASTNQTSMYLCASSLLGTSGGIQETQYFGPGTRLLVL.

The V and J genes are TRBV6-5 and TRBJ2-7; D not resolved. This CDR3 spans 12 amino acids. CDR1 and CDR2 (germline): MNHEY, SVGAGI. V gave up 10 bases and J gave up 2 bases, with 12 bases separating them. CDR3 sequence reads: CATSDGTYEQYF. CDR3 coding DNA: TGTGCCACCTCCGACGGTACCTACGAGCAGTACTTC.